What follows are 25 T cell receptor beta chains derived from one specimen sequenced in a study of regulatory T cells in long-lasting Graves disease. Time point specified: persistent/refractory GD, antithyroid drugs over 5 years with positive TRAb. TCR sequences were obtained from RNA taken from PBMCs. Library construction for TCR beta used iRepertoire HTBI primers and Arm-PCR of CDR3 regions. TCRdb reprocessed the multiplex PCR reads with MiXCR, giving one entry per CDR3 protein. The sample carries about 470,000 distinct CDR3 sequences, roughly 21% recorded once. The sequencing used peripheral blood mononuclear cells (PBMCs), collected when the disease was refractory, from a patient treated with antithyroid drugs. These receptors all come from a female donor with Graves disease.

The table lists this clonotype with a few counts. The CDR3 spells CASSQDPISARGYTF. CDR3 in DNA: TGTGCCAGCAGCCAAGACCCAATCAGCGCCCGTGGCTACACCTTC. The chain is built from TRBV3-1 and TRBJ1-2, with unresolved D. The CDR3 is 15 residues long. Per germline, CDR1 LGHDT and CDR2 YNNKEL (reference sequence). The V and J ends lost 0 bases and 7 bases respectively, with 15 bases between them.

The chain recombines TRBV7-9 with TRBJ1-2, with D unresolved. Deletions cut 6 bases from V and 5 bases from J, with 10 bases between. Germline assignment: CDR1 SEHNR and CDR2 FQNEAQ (reference sequence). This CDR3 spans 12 amino acids. The CDR3 sequence is CASRQVSYGYTF. CDR3 sequence (DNA): TGTGCCAGCAGGCAGGTCTCGTATGGCTACACCTTC.

This chain links TRBV5-5 with TRBJ1-6; D is undetermined. The CDR3 extends over 15 amino acids. The germline V gene encodes CDR1 SGHKS and CDR2 YYEKEE (reference sequence). Trimming shortened V by 4 bases and J by 4 bases, and 12 bases separated the two germline ends. The DNA of the CDR3 is TGTGCCAGCAGCCTGGGAGCCGATTATAATTCACCCCTCCACTTT. Encoded protein: CASSLGADYNSPLHF.

This clonotype was seen ten or more times. The chain uses TRBV11-3 and TRBJ2-1; a possible D gene is TRBD2 (7 bases). Between the trimmed V and J ends, which lost 5 bases and 4 bases, there was a span of 18 bases. The CDR3 consists of 16 residues. CDR1 is SGHNT and CDR2 is YENEEA in the germline V gene. Here the CDR3 reads CASSPRRGAEYNEQFF. The CDR3 nucleotides are TGTGCCAGCAGCCCCCGCCGGGGGGCGGAGTACAATGAGCAGTTCTTC.

This clonotype was seen more than once but under ten times. The V gene is TRBV6-2 or TRBV6-3, the J gene TRBJ2-7; 10 nucleotides agree with TRBD2. The CDR3 totals 15 residues. Germline lookup yields CDR1 MNHEY and CDR2 SVGEGT. The V segment lost 2 bases and the J segment 3 bases; nucleotides outside the gene matches: 4. The CDR3 DNA follows: TGTGCCAGCAGTTACATTAGCGGGAGGAGCTACGAGCAGTACTTC. Protein product: CASSYISGRSYEQYF.

The chain joins TRBV9 to TRBJ2-1; 12 positions match TRBD2. Germline CDR1 is SGDLS and CDR2 is YYNGEE. This CDR3 is 16 amino acids long. V lost 5 bases, J lost 7 bases, and 10 bases stayed unmatched. CDR3 DNA sequence: TGTGCCAGCAGTTCAACCCTAGCGGGAGGGCCTAATGAGCAGTTCTTC. Its translation is CASSSTLAGGPNEQFF. The full variable domain, completed using reference TRBV9 and TRBJ2-1, is DSGVTQTPKHLITATGQRVTLRCSPRSGDLSVYWYQQSLDQGLQFLIQYYNGEERAKGNILERFSAQQFPDLHSELNLSSLELGDSALYFCASSSTLAGGPNEQFFGPGTRLTVL.

This clonotype was counted at least ten times. The chain couples TRBV6-1 to TRBJ2-5; D gene uncertain. In germline, CDR1 is MNHNS, CDR2 SASEGT. The CDR3 is 13 amino acids. Trimming took 5 bases from V and 1 from J, leaving 8 bases between them. As DNA, the CDR3 is TGTGCCAGCAGTCACGGTTCCCAAGAGACCCAGTACTTC. It encodes CASSHGSQETQYF.

This clonotype was observed a handful of times. The chain joins TRBV27 to TRBJ2-7, with D tentatively TRBD2 (6 bases). Trimming stripped 3 bases from V and 3 bases from J, with 12 bases between. Germline V lookup: CDR1 MNHEY, CDR2 SMNVEV (reference sequence). The CDR3 length is 14 residues. CDR3 sequence: CASSFGREVYEQYF. The DNA for the CDR3 is TGTGCCAGCAGTTTTGGCAGGGAGGTCTACGAGCAGTACTTC.

This clonotype was recorded only once. The rearrangement links TRBV18 to TRBJ2-4; TRBD1 matches at 7 bases. This CDR3 contains 16 residues. V gave up 3 bases and J gave up 0 bases; unmatched junction bases: 5. Germline-derived CDR1 and CDR2 are KGHSH and LQKENI. CDR3 DNA: TGTGCCAGCTCACCCGGGACAGATCTAGCCAAAAACATTCAGTACTTC. Translation gives CASSPGTDLAKNIQYF.

There are many counts of this clonotype. The chain combines TRBV6-1 with TRBJ2-5, with 15 bases that match TRBD2. CDR1 and CDR2 from the germline V gene are MNHNS and SASEGT. This CDR3 spans 16 amino acids. V gave up 5 bases and J gave up 2 bases; unmatched junction bases: 3. In nucleotides, the CDR3 is TGTGCCAGCAGTCCGGGACTAGCGGGGGGTCAAGAGACCCAGTACTTC. This gives the protein CASSPGLAGGQETQYF.

V and J are TRBV16 and TRBJ2-4; no clear D gene. Trimming took 2 bases from V and 6 from J, leaving 11 bases between them. The CDR3 is 14 amino acids. Germline V gene sequence: CDR1 KGHSY, CDR2 FQNENV. The DNA of the CDR3 is TGTGCCAGCAGCCAAGCCCCCACCGGAAACATTCAGTACTTC. It codes for CASSQAPTGNIQYF. The variable domain in full, with the rest retrieved from reference TRBV16 and TRBJ2-4, is GEEVAQTPKHLVRGEGQKAKLYCAPIKGHSYVFWYQQVLKNEFKFLISFQNENVFDETGMPKERFSAKCLPNSPCSLEIQATKLEDSAVYFCASSQAPTGNIQYFGAGTRLSVL.

The V and J genes are TRBV27 and TRBJ2-6; D unresolved. The CDR3 contains 17 residues. Trimming pared 3 bases from V and 1 base from J, leaving 13 bases between. Germline V gene lookup returns CDR1 MNHEY and CDR2 SMNVEV (reference sequence). CDR3 in DNA: TGTGCCAGCAGTTTGAGGAGCCTTAGGTCTGGGGCCAACGTCCTGACTTTC. As protein: CASSLRSLRSGANVLTF.

This clonotype was observed many times. The chain joins TRBV7-3 to TRBJ1-2; 7 nucleotides match TRBD1. CDR3 length equals 14 residues. Germline-derived CDR1 and CDR2 are SGHTA and FQGTGA. J lost 8 bases, V lost 5 bases, and 11 bases had no gene match. Here the CDR3 reads CASSPRRQGDGYTF. In DNA form, the CDR3 reads TGTGCCAGCAGCCCCCGGCGACAGGGAGACGGCTACACCTTC.

This clonotype was seen a few times. The chain is built from TRBV19 and TRBJ1-5; a possible D gene is TRBD1 (5 bases). V lost 9 bases, J lost 3 bases, and 15 bases lay in between. From germline, CDR1 is LNHDA and CDR2 SQIVND (reference sequence). This CDR3 spans 14 amino acids. As DNA, the CDR3 is TGTGCCAGCCAGATCAGGGATTCCAATCAGCCCCAGCATTTT. It encodes CASQIRDSNQPQHF.

This clonotype showed up many times. An end of the junction does not agree with germline; a read error may underlie this. This chain joins TRBV28 and TRBJ2-3; perhaps TRBD2 as D (6 bases). The CDR3 is 14 residues long. Germline V CDR1 and CDR2: MDHEN, SYDVKM. CDR3 nucleotide sequence: TGTGCCAGCAGTATGGGGACTCACACAGATACGCAGTATTTC. This codes for CASSMGTHTDTQYF.

The chain links TRBV28 to TRBJ2-1; 11 bases match TRBD2. CDR3 length: 15 residues. Germline-derived CDR1 and CDR2 are MDHEN and SYDVKM. V was pared by 6 bases and J by 8 bases, with 9 bases of the junction left unmatched. CDR3 bases: TGTGCCAGCAGCCTACTAGCGGGAGCATTGGATGAGCAGTTCTTC. Translated, it gives CASSLLAGALDEQFF.

This clonotype was recorded at least ten times. V and J are TRBV6-5 and TRBJ1-1; TRBD1 might be the D (6 bases). The V gene lost 4 bases and the J gene lost 1 base, with 10 bases spanning the gap. The CDR3 length is 14 residues. Germline CDR1 reads MNHEY; CDR2 reads SVGAGI. The CDR3 DNA is TGTGCCAGCAGTTGGGGGACACCGAACACTGAAGCTTTCTTT. Its translation: CASSWGTPNTEAFF.

This clonotype was picked up many times. The rearrangement links TRBV7-8 to TRBJ2-5; no definite D call. The CDR3 length is 12 residues. Germline values: CDR1 SGHVS, CDR2 FQNEAQ. V was pared by 1 base and J by 6 bases, with 6 bases between. DNA of the CDR3: TGTGCCAGCAGCTTAGGGCCTCAGACCCAGTACTTC. Amino acids: CASSLGPQTQYF.

The CDR3 region is CASSLSVRLAGGVREQYF. As DNA, the CDR3 is TGTGCCAGCAGCTTAAGCGTCCGGCTAGCGGGAGGAGTGAGGGAGCAGTACTTC. The gene calls are TRBV7-2 and TRBJ2-7, with TRBD2 matching 11 bases. V was pared by 2 bases and J by 7 bases, with 16 bases of the junction left unmatched. The CDR3 totals 18 residues. Germline loops: CDR1 SGHTA, CDR2 FQGNSA.

This clonotype was detected ten times or more. The V gene is TRBV7-2, the J gene TRBJ2-4; 8 bases align to TRBD2. Per the germline V gene, CDR1 is SGHTA and CDR2 is FQGNSA. Unmatched junction bases numbered 10, after V lost 3 bases and J lost 0 bases. The CDR3 runs to 18 residues. In DNA form, the CDR3 reads TGTGCCAGCAGCTTTGGACTAGCAGACCGTCTAGCCAAAAACATTCAGTACTTC. Protein: CASSFGLADRLAKNIQYF.

The chain recombines TRBV5-1 with TRBJ2-2; TRBD2 matches at 10 bases. This CDR3 comprises 14 residues. After removal of 9 bases from V and 2 bases from J, the junction contained 4 bases not matched to a gene. CDR1 and CDR2 from the germline V gene are SGHRS and YFSETQ. The CDR3 DNA is TGCGCCACCCGACTAGCGGGTAACACCGGGGAGCTGTTTTTT. Its protein is CATRLAGNTGELFF.

The rearrangement joins TRBV10-3 to TRBJ2-2, with 7 nucleotides matching TRBD1. The CDR3 sequence is 18 residues long. Germline trimming cut 3 bases from V and 0 bases from J; bases unmatched to any gene: 10. CDR1 is ENHRY and CDR2 is SYGVKD in the germline V gene. The CDR3 region has the DNA TGTGCCATCAGTGAACTCGCGGACAGGCCAACGAACACCGGGGAGCTGTTTTTT. It is translated as CAISELADRPTNTGELFF.

This clonotype was detected ten times or more. This chain connects TRBV20-1 to TRBJ2-7; D ambiguous. The germline V gene encodes CDR1 DFQATT and CDR2 SNEGSKA (reference sequence). The CDR3 length is 15 residues. Trimming took off 1 base at V and 0 bases at J, with 13 bases between the two ends. The CDR3 region is CSARGWTSDSYEQYF. The CDR3 nucleotides are TGCAGTGCTAGAGGCTGGACGTCCGACTCCTACGAGCAGTACTTC.

The chain uses TRBV4-1 and TRBJ2-7; perhaps TRBD2 as D (5 bases). The CDR3 covers 14 residues. Trimming stripped 2 bases from V and 3 bases from J, with 11 bases between. Germline V gives CDR1 MGHRA, CDR2 YSYEKL. The CDR3 loop reads CASSQLLVSYEQYF. The CDR3 DNA follows: TGCGCCAGCAGCCAATTACTAGTAAGCTACGAGCAGTACTTC.

This clonotype was counted ten times or more. V gene TRBV28 combines with J gene TRBJ2-5; 10 bases are a match to TRBD1. The V segment lost 4 bases and the J segment 4 bases; nucleotides outside the gene matches: 15. The CDR3 sequence is 18 residues long. Germline V lookup: CDR1 MDHEN, CDR2 SYDVKM. CDR3 in DNA: TGTGCCAGCAGTTACACCCCGGGACAGGGGAGATCTTCAGAGACCCAGTACTTC. This encodes CASSYTPGQGRSSETQYF.